One sample yielded the 18 T cell receptor beta chains listed below, sequenced in a study of T cell repertoires in cytomegalovirus infection. TCRdb redid the calling of the reads with MiXCR, one entry per CDR3 protein. Among hundreds of thousands of distinct CDR3 sequences listed, 33% were seen once. Their target antigens are unknown. The sample was cultured PBMCs, taken from culture after CMV antigen stimulation. All receptors derive from a human donor in good health (CMV status not recorded). Some clones in this sample may be carry-over from other donors' samples.

This clonotype was seen only a few times. This may arise from a read error, as a much more abundant clone is one base away. The rearrangement joins TRBV5-4 to TRBJ1-2; 11 nucleotides line up with TRBD1. Germline CDR1 reads SGHNT; CDR2 reads YYREEE (reference sequence). The CDR3 spans 14 residues. V shed 3 bases, J shed 5 bases, and the junction held 3 bases outside the gene matches. CDR3 sequence reads: CASSYGQGAYGYTF. The CDR3, as DNA: TGTGCCAGCAGCTATGGACAGGGGGCTTATGGCTACACCTTC.

This clonotype was observed many times. The genes are TRBV12-3 or TRBV12-4 and TRBJ1-1; no definite D call. V gave up 5 bases and J gave up 0 bases, with 1 base separating them. There are 11 residues in the CDR3. DNA of the CDR3: TGTGCCAGCAGTATGAACACTGAAGCTTTCTTT. It is translated as CASSMNTEAFF.

This clonotype has just a few counts. The rearrangement uses TRBV27 and TRBJ2-1; unclear D gene. This CDR3 region has 15 residues. Germline CDR1 is MNHEY and CDR2 is SMNVEV (reference sequence). V lost 6 bases to trimming and J lost 6 bases, with 18 bases between them. Written as DNA, the CDR3 is TGTGCCAGCAGCCCCGGAAGGTGGGTGGTCAATGAGCAGTTCTTC. Its protein is CASSPGRWVVNEQFF.

This chain joins TRBV15 and TRBJ1-2, with D perhaps matching TRBD1 (5 bases). CDR1 is LNHNV, CDR2 YYDKDF, per germline (reference sequence). This CDR3 has 15 amino acids. The ends were cut back, 4 bases at V and 8 bases at J, with 20 bases in the middle. The CDR3 DNA reads as TGTGCCACCAGCACGTCCTCAACGGGGTGGGGCGGCTACACCTTC. The encoded protein is CATSTSSTGWGGYTF.

The chain uses TRBV24-1 and TRBJ2-1; TRBD2 matches at 10 bases. The CDR3 length is 17 residues. The germline gives CDR1 KGHDR, CDR2 SFDVKD. With 8 bases clipped from V and 8 bases from J, the junction kept 17 bases outside the gene matches. This CDR3 reads CATTGPQLAGIRHEQFF. The CDR3 DNA reads TGTGCCACCACCGGACCTCAACTAGCGGGAATTAGGCATGAGCAGTTCTTC.

The rearrangement links TRBV20-1 to TRBJ1-2, with a tentative D call TRBD1 (6 bases). This CDR3 is built from 14 residues. Per the germline V gene, CDR1 is DFQATT and CDR2 is SNEGSKA (reference sequence). CDR3 nucleotide sequence: TGCAGGGTGGGAGGAGGGGGACTTAACTATGGCTACACCTTC. Protein sequence: CRVGGGGLNYGYTF.

This clonotype has at least ten counts. The V call is TRBV7-2, the J call TRBJ1-2, with D possibly being TRBD1 (5 bases). CDR1 is SGHTA, CDR2 FQGNSA, per germline. The CDR3 is 16 residues long. Trimming left V 5 bases short and J 4 bases short, with 20 bases between. CDR3 loop: CASSMGYTLGVYGYTF. CDR3 DNA: TGTGCCAGCAGCATGGGTTATACTCTAGGGGTCTATGGCTACACCTTC. The whole variable domain, remainder taken from reference TRBV7-2 and TRBJ1-2, is GAGVSQSPSNKVTEKGKDVELRCDPISGHTALYWYRQSLGQGLEFLIYFQGNSAPDKSGLPSDRFSAERTGGSVSTLTIQRTQQEDSAVYLCASSMGYTLGVYGYTFGSGTRLTVV.

This clonotype was seen only a few times. The chain is built from TRBV12-3 or TRBV12-4 and TRBJ2-3; D possibly corresponds to TRBD2 (5 bases). The CDR3 is made up of 12 amino acids. The ends were cut back, 5 bases at V and 9 bases at J, with 12 bases in the middle. CDR3 loop: CASSTPGLTQYF. The CDR3 DNA follows: TGTGCCAGCAGTACTCCGGGGTTAACGCAGTATTTT.

The V gene is TRBV2, the J gene TRBJ2-7; D is unresolved. The CDR3 totals 12 residues. Germline CDR1 SNHLY, CDR2 FYNNEI. Trimming cost V 6 bases and J 7 bases, with 13 bases left between them. The CDR3 loop is CASRASLTEQYF. CDR3 coding DNA: TGTGCCAGCAGGGCCTCCCTTACGGAGCAGTACTTC.

This sequence joins TRBV5-1 and TRBJ2-5; no clear D gene. Germline V gene lookup returns CDR1 SGHRS and CDR2 YFSETQ. The CDR3 is 13 amino acids. Trimming took 7 bases from V and 2 from J, leaving 12 bases between them. CDR3 protein: CASQKSTQETQYF. Written as DNA, the CDR3 is TGCGCCAGCCAGAAGAGTACACAAGAGACCCAGTACTTC.

This clonotype was counted a few times. CDR3 sequence: CASSQETGLGGTPTNTQYF. The CDR3 nucleotides read TGCGCCAGCAGCCAAGAGACGGGACTAGGAGGGACTCCAACGAATACGCAGTATTTT. V gene TRBV4-1 combines with J gene TRBJ2-3, with 8 bases lining up with TRBD2. Trimming cost V 0 bases and J 7 bases; bases outside gene matches: 18. Germline-derived CDR1 and CDR2 are MGHRA and YSYEKL. The CDR3 extends over 19 amino acids.

This clonotype was counted between two and nine times. V and J are TRBV28 and TRBJ1-5; D is possibly TRBD1 (5 bases). Trimming took off 7 bases at V and 0 bases at J, with 16 bases between the two ends. The CDR3 has 16 amino acids. Germline CDR1 is MDHEN and CDR2 is SYDVKM. The CDR3, as DNA: TGTGCCAGCACTACGGGACGACTCTATAGCAATCAGCCCCAGCATTTT. Residues: CASTTGRLYSNQPQHF.

This clonotype was counted a few times. The chain links TRBV4-3 to TRBJ1-4, with a possible D match to TRBD1 (6 bases). The CDR3 loop spans 14 amino acids. Germline V gene sequence: CDR1 LGHNA, CDR2 YSLEER. The germline V and J ends were trimmed by 4 bases and 8 bases, with 14 bases remaining between them. The CDR3 loop reads CASSRVRGMEKLFF. The CDR3, as DNA: TGCGCCAGCAGCCGCGTCAGGGGAATGGAAAAACTGTTTTTT.

The rearrangement joins TRBV20-1 to TRBJ2-3, with 8 nucleotides matching TRBD2. This CDR3 contains 13 residues. J was trimmed by 4 bases and V by 5 bases; bases with no gene match: 5. Per the germline V gene, CDR1 is DFQATT and CDR2 is SNEGSKA (reference sequence). The CDR3 spells CSADSGVPDTQYF. The CDR3 nucleotides are TGCAGTGCTGATAGCGGGGTGCCAGATACGCAGTATTTT.

This sequence joins TRBV12-3 or TRBV12-4 and TRBJ2-1, with 10 positions matching TRBD2. The V and J ends lost 6 bases and 5 bases, in that order; junction bases with no gene match: 7. The CDR3 has 15 residues. The CDR3 reads CASRRYSGGDNEQFF. CDR3 nucleotide sequence: TGTGCCAGCAGGAGATACAGCGGGGGGGACAATGAGCAGTTCTTC.

The rearrangement uses TRBV20-1 and TRBJ1-1; D unclear. V was trimmed by 4 bases and J by 8 bases, leaving 20 bases between them. Germline values: CDR1 DFQATT, CDR2 SNEGSKA (reference sequence). The CDR3 covers 14 residues. This CDR3 reads CSATLTLLGTEAFF. CDR3 DNA sequence: TGCAGTGCTACCTTGACGCTGCTGGGCACCGAAGCTTTCTTT.

This chain uses TRBV5-1 with TRBJ2-1; 8 bases are a match to TRBD2. This CDR3 region has 16 residues. The ends lost 4 bases at V and 0 bases at J; junction bases unmatched: 6. In germline, CDR1 is SGHRS, CDR2 YFSETQ. CDR3 sequence: CASSQGLDSSYNEQFF. CDR3 in DNA: TGCGCCAGCAGCCAGGGACTAGATAGCTCCTACAATGAGCAGTTCTTC.

The table lists this clonotype with a few counts. This chain joins TRBV19 and TRBJ1-5, with a possible D match to TRBD1 (6 bases). The germline V gene has CDR1 LNHDA and CDR2 SQIVND (reference sequence). CDR3 length equals 16 residues. V lost 4 bases and J 0 bases, leaving 13 bases between the germline ends. CDR3 DNA: TGTGCCAGTAGTACCCTAGGACAGCCTAGCAATCAGCCCCAGCATTTT. It yields the protein CASSTLGQPSNQPQHF. The whole variable domain, filled in from reference TRBV19 and TRBJ1-5, reads DGGITQSPKYLFRKEGQNVTLSCEQNLNHDAMYWYRQDPGQGLRLIYYSQIVNDFQKGDIAEGYSVSREKKESFPLTVTSAQKNPTAFYLCASSTLGQPSNQPQHFGDGTRLSIL.